This record concerns one T cell receptor beta chain sequence. The antigen it binds to is not known. Base qualities are not provided; no much larger clone lies one nucleotide away. TCRbeta CDR3 regions were amplified from genomic DNA using the immunoSEQ Assay, a bias-controlled multiplex PCR. In the original analysis: The number of nucleated cells in each sample was estimated from the amplification of reference gene primers within the assay. To quantify the absolute abundance of each unique TCRbeta CDR3 rearrangement, sequence reads were collapsed and filtered. For each sample, productive Simpson clonality was calculated as the square root of Simpson's diversity index across productive rearrangements. Entries here come from immuneACCESS through TCRdb and include only in-frame sequences with V and J called. Some clones fail to appear in such tables; in the studies checked, an unresolved V gene covers under half of the shortfall, and the cause of the remainder is unknown. V and J calls and clone size are those listed in that table; D and trimming were worked out from the DNA. The sample table holds 200,000 or so clones, of which roughly 80% were seen once. Approximately 5.3% of the sample is held by the ten biggest clonotypes.

These data belong to a study of blood T cell repertoires in COVID-19 (dated by TCRdb to 2019 to 2021). Context from the whole study: Samples covering the acute and convalescent phases of COVID-19 were provided by collaborators in the United States, Italy and Spain. Where available, HLA class I and class II types were taken from metadata supplied by the sample provider and were not determined by assay-based typing. The dataset comprised deeply sampled blood TCRbeta repertoires from subjects exposed to, actively infected with, or recovered from COVID-19. The repertoires were made available in a free public database intended to serve as a resource for research on the immune response to SARS-CoV-2. Samples came from the ongoing ImmuneRACE study (first 160 participants) plus 1,254 subjects from 6 global collaborators. The prospective study material was composed of cDNA or gDNA derived from T cells, B-cell-depleted T cells, or PBMCs. The sample metadata nearly always contained a de-identified subject ID, COVID-19 status, age in years and sex.

Summary of the overall study and its limitations: Clinical and demographic metadata were provided uncurated, with the amount varying by source and participant.

Collaborating institutions collected whole blood in K2EDTA tubes following their own protocols. For TCRbeta analysis, collaborators shipped samples in one of three forms: frozen whole blood, isolated PBMCs, or DNA extracted from either of those sample types. V loses 3 bases of germline sequence and J loses 7 bases, and the interval between the two ends is 16 bases. In the germline V gene, CDR1 corresponds to MDHEN and CDR2 to SYDVKM. From cysteine to phenylalanine, the CDR3 is 15 amino acids long. Kept here is only the CDR3 DNA, which spans 45 bases and is read in frame from base 1. The receptor chain draws on TRBV28 and TRBJ1-3; the D gene remains uncertain. What was sequenced was peripheral blood. The source of this sequence is a human donor in a cohort sampled during active COVID-19. The encoded CDR3 is CASSFVAPGRNTIYF. The nucleotides are TGTGCCAGCAGTTTCGTTGCCCCAGGTCGCAACACCATATATTTT. The CDR3 plus the reference TRBV28 and TRBJ1-3 genes for the other parts give the full variable domain: DVKVTQSSRYLVKRTGEKVFLECVQDMDHENMFWYRQDPGLGLRLIYFSYDVKMKEKGDIPEGYSVSREKKERFSLILESASTNQTSMYLCASSFVAPGRNTIYFGEGSWLTVV.